The rows below give T cell receptor beta chains drawn from one sample of a study of CD8 T cells in Susac syndrome. MiXCR, run by TCRdb on the immunoSEQ multiplex PCR reads, gives a single entry per CDR3 protein. The sample lists 150,000 to 200,000 distinct CDR3 sequences, 90% to 97% occurring once. Sequences were obtained from CD4+ T cells from PBMCs. All receptors derive from a human donor with Susac syndrome. Each CDR3 is given with its conserved first and last residue. D genes are given only for firm matches. Some rows have no size entry. The others give once, few or many, or a class for an expanded clone.

j_call d_call v_call clone_size cdr3_nt cdr3_aa
TRBJ2-1 - TRBV15 - TGTGCCACCAGCCAGAGGAATGAGCAGTTCTTC CATSQRNEQFF
TRBJ2-1 - TRBV15 once TGTGCCACCAGCAGAGATTTGAGGTTTGAGCAGTTCTTC CATSRDLRFEQFF
TRBJ2-1 TRBD2 TRBV7-8 - TGTGCCAGCAAGGAGGTGGGAGGGCCCTCGGGCAATGAGCAGTTCTTC CASKEVGGPSGNEQFF
TRBJ2-4 TRBD2 TRBV5-1 once TGCGCCAGCAGCCCGCGACTAGCGGGGCCACAAAACATTCAGTACTTC CASSPRLAGPQNIQYF
TRBJ2-1 TRBD2 TRBV12-3/TRBV12-4 - TGTGCCAGCAATGCGGGGGGCTCCTACAATGAGCAGTTCTTC CASNAGGSYNEQFF
TRBJ2-1 TRBD2 TRBV20-1 - TGCAGTGCCGCGACCACTAGCGGAGGCTACAATGAGCAGTTCTTC CSAATTSGGYNEQFF
TRBJ2-3 - TRBV7-2 once TGTGCCAGCAGCTTAGGGGGCTCGGGTTACACAGATACGCAGTATTTT CASSLGGSGYTDTQYF
TRBJ2-1 TRBD2 TRBV12-3/TRBV12-4 - TGTGCCAGCAGTCGTACGGGACTAGGGTTATATGAGCAGTTCTTC CASSRTGLGLYEQFF
TRBJ1-1 TRBD1 TRBV2 few TGTGCCAGTGAGGGACAGGGGAACACTGAAGCTTTCTTT CASEGQGNTEAFF
TRBJ2-7 - TRBV7-3 - TGTGCCAGCAGCTTACAAGGGGGTGGTCCCTACGAGCAGTACTTC CASSLQGGGPYEQYF
TRBJ2-3 - TRBV6-2/TRBV6-3 - TGTGCCAGCAGTGCCGCTGGAACAGATACGCAGTATTTT CASSAAGTDTQYF
TRBJ1-6 TRBD1 TRBV15 - TGTGCCACCAGAGCAGGGGGCGGTCAGAATTCACCCCTCCACTTT CATRAGGGQNSPLHF
TRBJ1-5 - TRBV18 - TGTGCCAGCTCACCCGGACAGCTAAATCAGCCCCAGCATTTT CASSPGQLNQPQHF
TRBJ2-4 - TRBV29-1 - TGCAGCGTTTCCCAGGATCAAAACATTCAGTACTTC CSVSQDQNIQYF
TRBJ2-3 TRBD2 TRBV6-2/TRBV6-3 - TGTGCCAGCAGTTACGGCCGGGGGAGAATAGCGGGGGTACCCTTCTCCCCAGATACGCAGTATTTT CASSYGRGRIAGVPFSPDTQYF
TRBJ2-2 TRBD1 TRBV9 - TGTGCCAGCAGCTCTCGACAGGGGGCATCCGGGGAGCTGTTTTTT CASSSRQGASGELFF
TRBJ2-7 TRBD2 TRBV5-1 - TGCGCCAGCTCCTGGGCGGGAGGCTCCTACGAGCAGTACTTC CASSWAGGSYEQYF
TRBJ2-3 TRBD1 TRBV30 - TGTGCCCACACGGGACAGGGGACAGATACGCAGTATTTT CAHTGQGTDTQYF
TRBJ1-2 - TRBV6-2/TRBV6-3 - TGTGCCAGCAGTTACCCCCTCGGGGGCAACTATGGCTACACCTTC CASSYPLGGNYGYTF
TRBJ2-5 TRBD2 TRBV5-4 - TGTGCCAGCAGCCTTCGGTTAGCGGGAGATCGGGAGACCCAGTACTTC CASSLRLAGDRETQYF
TRBJ1-1 TRBD1 TRBV7-9 - TGTGCCAGCAGCGGACAGGGGTGGCTGAACACTGAAGCTTTCTTT CASSGQGWLNTEAFF
TRBJ2-1 - TRBV9 once TGTGCCAGCAGCTTTCAGGTGGCCTACAATGAGCAGTTCTTC CASSFQVAYNEQFF
TRBJ2-1 - TRBV18 - TGTGCCAGCTCACCACCAGGGCTTGCCTACAATGAGCAGTTCTTC CASSPPGLAYNEQFF
TRBJ2-7 - TRBV28 - TGTGCCAGCAGTTTAGAAGGGGCTAAATACGAGCAGTACTTC CASSLEGAKYEQYF
TRBJ2-7 TRBD2 TRBV28 - TGTGCCAGCAGGCACAAGCGGGACTCCTACGAGCAGTACTTC CASRHKRDSYEQYF
TRBJ1-6 - TRBV20-1 - TGCAGTGCTGCGTGGAACAATTCACCCCTCCACTTT CSAAWNNSPLHF
TRBJ1-3 - TRBV29-1 once TGCAGCGTTGAATTTCCTGGAAACACCATATATTTT CSVEFPGNTIYF
TRBJ2-3 TRBD2 TRBV7-2 - TGTGCCAGCAGCTACGGGGGGGCGGGCACAGATACGCAGTATTTT CASSYGGAGTDTQYF
TRBJ2-2 TRBD1 TRBV29-1 once TGCAGCGTCGCACAGGGGGCGGGCGGGGAGCTGTTTTTT CSVAQGAGGELFF
TRBJ1-1 - TRBV2 - TGTGCCAGCAATAGTGTGGATGAAGCTTTCTTT CASNSVDEAFF
TRBJ1-1 - TRBV3-1 - TGTGCCAGCAGCCATCAGGGAACGGGAGCTTTCTTT CASSHQGTGAFF
TRBJ2-3 - TRBV20-1 - TGCAGTGCTTGGACGGGCCTTCTTGCAGATACGCAGTATTTT CSAWTGLLADTQYF
TRBJ2-7 - TRBV5-1 - TGCGCCAGCAGCTTGGTGGGGGGGCACACCTACGAGCAGTACTTC CASSLVGGHTYEQYF
TRBJ2-5 - TRBV9 - TGTGCCAGCAGCGTAGGGGGCCTGGAAGAGACCCAGTACTTC CASSVGGLEETQYF
TRBJ2-4 - TRBV12-3/TRBV12-4 - TGTGCCAGCAGTTCAAGCGGGACAGGCATTCAGTACTTC CASSSSGTGIQYF